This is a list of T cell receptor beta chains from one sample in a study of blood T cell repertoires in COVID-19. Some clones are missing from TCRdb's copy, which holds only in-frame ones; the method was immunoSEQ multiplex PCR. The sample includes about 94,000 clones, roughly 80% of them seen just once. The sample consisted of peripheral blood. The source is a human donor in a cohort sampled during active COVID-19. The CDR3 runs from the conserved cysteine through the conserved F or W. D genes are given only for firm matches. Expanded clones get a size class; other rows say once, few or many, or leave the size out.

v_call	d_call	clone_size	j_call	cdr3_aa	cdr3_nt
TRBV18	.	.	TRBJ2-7	CASSSRWRYEQYF	TGTGCCAGCTCATCTCGTTGGAGGTACGAGCAGTACTTC
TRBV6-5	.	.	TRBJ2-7	CAIGFRNEQYF	TGTGCCATCGGGTTTCGGAACGAGCAGTACTTC
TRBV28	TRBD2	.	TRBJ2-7	CASSSGGGSYEQYF	TGTGCCAGCAGTTCTGGGGGAGGGTCCTACGAGCAGTACTTC
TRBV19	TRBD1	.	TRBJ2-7	CASSIGTGSSNEQYF	TGTGCCAGTAGTATAGGGACAGGGAGTAGCAACGAGCAGTACTTC
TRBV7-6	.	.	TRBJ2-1	CASSLGYTPGEQFF	TGTGCCAGCAGCCTCGGATATACTCCGGGTGAGCAGTTCTTC
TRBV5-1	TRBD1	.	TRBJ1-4	CASNSGGANEKLFF	TGCGCCAGCAACTCAGGGGGTGCTAATGAAAAACTGTTTTTT
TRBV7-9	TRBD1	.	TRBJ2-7	CASNDWGQPSYEQYF	TGTGCCAGCAACGACTGGGGACAGCCCTCCTACGAGCAGTACTTC
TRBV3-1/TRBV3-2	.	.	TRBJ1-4	CASSQDKGLPRKLFF	TGTGCCAGCAGCCAAGATAAGGGACTCCCGCGGAAACTGTTTTTT
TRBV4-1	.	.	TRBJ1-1	CASSQDRQENTEAFF	TGCGCCAGCAGCCAAGATCGACAGGAGAACACTGAAGCTTTCTTT
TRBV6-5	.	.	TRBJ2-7	CASSYRLDTSYEQYF	TGTGCCAGCAGTTATCGATTGGACACCTCGTACGAGCAGTACTTC
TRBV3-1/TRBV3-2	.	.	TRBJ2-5	CASSPREETQYF	TGTGCCAGCAGCCCTCGGGAGGAGACCCAGTACTTC
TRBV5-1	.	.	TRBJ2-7	CASSFALRDEQYF	TGCGCCAGCAGCTTCGCCCTTCGGGACGAGCAGTACTTC
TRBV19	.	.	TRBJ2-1	CASSITGTAHNEQFF	TGTGCCAGTAGTATAACCGGGACTGCGCACAATGAGCAGTTCTTC
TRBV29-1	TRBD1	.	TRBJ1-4	CSGWTGVLNEKLFF	TGCAGCGGGTGGACAGGGGTTCTTAATGAAAAACTGTTTTTT
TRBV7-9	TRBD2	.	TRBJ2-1	CASSYPSGRASEQFF	TGTGCCAGCAGTTACCCTAGCGGGAGGGCCAGTGAGCAGTTCTTC
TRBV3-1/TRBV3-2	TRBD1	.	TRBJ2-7	CASSRGTGGSQGRYEQYF	TGTGCCAGCAGCCGAGGGACAGGGGGCTCCCAGGGGAGGTACGAGCAGTACTTC
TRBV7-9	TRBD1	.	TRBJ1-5	CASSLRATGKFVQPQHF	TGTGCCAGCAGCTTAAGGGCGACAGGGAAGTTCGTTCAGCCCCAGCATTTT
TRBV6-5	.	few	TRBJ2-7	CASSHDSYEQYF	TGTGCCAGCAGTCACGACAGTTACGAGCAGTACTTC
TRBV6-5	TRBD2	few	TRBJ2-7	CASSYRAGDTYEQYF	TGTGCCAGCAGTTACCGAGCGGGAGACACCTACGAGCAGTACTTC
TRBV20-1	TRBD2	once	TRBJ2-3	CSASPVALAGEPTDTQYF	TGCAGTGCTAGTCCTGTCGCCCTAGCGGGGGAACCCACAGATACGCAGTATTTT
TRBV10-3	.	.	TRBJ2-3	CAISGGGSGVSTDTQYF	TGTGCCATCAGTGGCGGCGGATCCGGAGTTAGCACAGATACGCAGTATTTT
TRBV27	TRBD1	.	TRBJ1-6	CASSQRQGSPYNSPLHF	TGTGCCAGCAGTCAACGACAGGGTAGTCCCTATAATTCACCCCTCCACTTT
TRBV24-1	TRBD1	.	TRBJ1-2	CATSEADRGYGYTF	TGTGCCACCAGTGAGGCGGACAGGGGGTATGGCTACACCTTC
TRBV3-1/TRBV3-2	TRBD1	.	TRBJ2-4	CASSQDLGTGSGSGIQYF	TGTGCCAGCAGCCAAGATCTGGGGACAGGGAGTGGATCGGGCATTCAGTACTTC
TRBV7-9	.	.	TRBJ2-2	CASSSPREHSNTGELFF	TGTGCCAGCAGCTCCCCCCGGGAACATTCGAACACCGGGGAGCTGTTTTTT
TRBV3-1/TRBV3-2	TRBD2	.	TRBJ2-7	CASTSTSGPSYEQYF	TGTGCCAGCACCTCGACTAGCGGGCCATCCTACGAGCAGTACTTC
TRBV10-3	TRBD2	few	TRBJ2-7	CAIRPTSGRAGNEQYF	TGTGCCATCAGGCCGACTAGCGGGAGGGCTGGAAACGAGCAGTACTTC
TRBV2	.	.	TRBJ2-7	CASSETGEQYEQYF	TGTGCCAGCAGTGAGACGGGGGAGCAATACGAGCAGTACTTC